There are many counts of the clone carrying this T cell receptor (beta chain). This entry is derived from a study of blood T cells in healthy people across ages. V was cut by 0 bases and J by 10 bases, with 19 bases left in between. The CDR3 spans 14 residues. Looked up from germline, CDR1 is DFQATT and CDR2 is SNEGSKA (reference sequence). Then a second PCR, running about 6 to 12 cycles, was carried out with a sample-barcoded 5' primer and a J-beta primer mix. Unique molecular identifiers of 12 random nucleotides labeled each cDNA. TCRdb re-derived calls from the 5' RACE reads in MiXCR, one entry per CDR3 protein. In the table there are hundreds of thousands of distinct CDR3 sequences, 29% of which are singletons. In each sample, at least 6.5 million PBMCs were isolated. Per sample, extraction of total RNA gave at least 5.5 micrograms in every case.

The rearrangement joins TRBV20-1 to TRBJ2-7, with a tentative D call TRBD2 (6 bases). The TCR was taken from a woman over 75 in good health. The sequenced material came from blood. The CDR3 region has the DNA TGCAGTGCTAGAGATTGGGGGACTCTCTCCTACCAGTACTTC. Protein product: CSARDWGTLSYQYF.